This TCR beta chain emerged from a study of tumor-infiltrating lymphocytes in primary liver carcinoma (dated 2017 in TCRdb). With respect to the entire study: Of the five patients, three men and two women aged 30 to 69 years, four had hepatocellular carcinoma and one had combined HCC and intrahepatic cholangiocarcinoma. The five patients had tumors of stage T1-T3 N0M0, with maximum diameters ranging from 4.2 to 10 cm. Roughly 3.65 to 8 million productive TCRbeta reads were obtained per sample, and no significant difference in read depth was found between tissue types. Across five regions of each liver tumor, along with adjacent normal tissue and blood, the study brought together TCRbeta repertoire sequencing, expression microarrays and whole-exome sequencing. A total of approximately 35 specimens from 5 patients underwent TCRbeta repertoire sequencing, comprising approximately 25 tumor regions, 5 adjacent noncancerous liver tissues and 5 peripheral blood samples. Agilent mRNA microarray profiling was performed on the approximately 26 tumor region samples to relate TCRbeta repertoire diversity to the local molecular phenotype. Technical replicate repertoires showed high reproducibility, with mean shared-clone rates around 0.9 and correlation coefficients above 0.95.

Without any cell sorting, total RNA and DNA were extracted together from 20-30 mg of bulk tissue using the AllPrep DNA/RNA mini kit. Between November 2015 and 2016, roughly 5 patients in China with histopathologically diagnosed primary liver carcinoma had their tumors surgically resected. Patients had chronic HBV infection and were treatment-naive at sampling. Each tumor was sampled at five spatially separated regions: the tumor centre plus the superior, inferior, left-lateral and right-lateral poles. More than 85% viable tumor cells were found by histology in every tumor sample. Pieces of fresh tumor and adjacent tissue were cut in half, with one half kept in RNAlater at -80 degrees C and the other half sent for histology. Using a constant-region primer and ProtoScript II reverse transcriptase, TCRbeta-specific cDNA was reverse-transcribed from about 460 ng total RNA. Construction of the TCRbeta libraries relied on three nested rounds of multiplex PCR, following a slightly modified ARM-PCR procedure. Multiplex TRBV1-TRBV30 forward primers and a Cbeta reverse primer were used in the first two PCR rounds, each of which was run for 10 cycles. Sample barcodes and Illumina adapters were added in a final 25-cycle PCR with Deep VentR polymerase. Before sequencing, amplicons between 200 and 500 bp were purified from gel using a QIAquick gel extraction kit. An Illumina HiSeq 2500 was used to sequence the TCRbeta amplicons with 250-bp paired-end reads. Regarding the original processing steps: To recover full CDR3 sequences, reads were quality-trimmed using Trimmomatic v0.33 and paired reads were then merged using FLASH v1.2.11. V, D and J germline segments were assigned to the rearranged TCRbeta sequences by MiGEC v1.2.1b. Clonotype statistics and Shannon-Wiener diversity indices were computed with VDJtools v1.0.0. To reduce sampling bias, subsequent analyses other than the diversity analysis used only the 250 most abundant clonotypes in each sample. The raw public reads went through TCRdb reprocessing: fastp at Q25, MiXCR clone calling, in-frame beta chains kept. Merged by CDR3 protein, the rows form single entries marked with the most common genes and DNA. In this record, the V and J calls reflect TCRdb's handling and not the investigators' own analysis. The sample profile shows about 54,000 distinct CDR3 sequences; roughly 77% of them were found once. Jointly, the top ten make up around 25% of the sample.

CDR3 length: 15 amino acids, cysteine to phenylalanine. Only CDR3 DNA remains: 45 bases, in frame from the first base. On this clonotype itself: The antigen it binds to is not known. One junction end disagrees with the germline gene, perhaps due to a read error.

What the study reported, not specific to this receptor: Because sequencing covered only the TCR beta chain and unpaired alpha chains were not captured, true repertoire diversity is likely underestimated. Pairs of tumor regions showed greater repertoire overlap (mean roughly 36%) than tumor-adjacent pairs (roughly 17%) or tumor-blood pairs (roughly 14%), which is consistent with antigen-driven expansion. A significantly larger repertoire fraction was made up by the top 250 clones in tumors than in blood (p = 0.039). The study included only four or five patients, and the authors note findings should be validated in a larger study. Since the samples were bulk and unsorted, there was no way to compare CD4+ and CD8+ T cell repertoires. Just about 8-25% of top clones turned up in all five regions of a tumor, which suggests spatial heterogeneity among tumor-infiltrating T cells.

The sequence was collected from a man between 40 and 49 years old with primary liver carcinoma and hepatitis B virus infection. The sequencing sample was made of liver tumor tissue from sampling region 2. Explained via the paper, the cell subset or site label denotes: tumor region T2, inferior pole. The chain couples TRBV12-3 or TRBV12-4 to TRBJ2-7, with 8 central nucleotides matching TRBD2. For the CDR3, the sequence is CGSSSRAQAGVGQYF. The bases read TGTGGCAGCAGTTCGAGGGCGCAAGCGGGAGTCGGGCAGTACTTC.